This T cell receptor beta chain was retrieved from a study of blood T cell repertoires in COVID-19. Clones were sequenced by immunoSEQ multiplex PCR, and TCRdb holds only the in-frame ones, with some missing. Of hundreds of thousands of clones listed, about nine tenths are singletons. V lost 9 bases to trimming and J lost 0 bases, with 18 bases between them. The CDR3 consists of 16 residues. Germline V gene data show CDR1 as LNHDA and CDR2 as SQIVND (reference sequence). The receptor's source is a man between 35 and 55 years old with acute or convalescent COVID-19. The chain recombines TRBV19 with TRBJ1-3, with D perhaps matching TRBD1 (6 bases). The specimen was peripheral blood. The CDR3 reads CARVGGVFHSGNTIYF. DNA for the CDR3: TGTGCCAGAGTAGGGGGGGTTTTTCACTCTGGAAACACCATATATTTT. Looking up the rest from reference TRBV19 and TRBJ1-3 gives the full variable domain: DGGITQSPKYLFRKEGQNVTLSCEQNLNHDAMYWYRQDPGQGLRLIYYSQIVNDFQKGDIAEGYSVSREKKESFPLTVTSAQKNPTAFYLCARVGGVFHSGNTIYFGEGSWLTVV.